This record covers a single T cell receptor (beta chain). This clonotype appeared a few times. What this receptor recognizes is not known. No qualities accompany the bases; no much larger clone lies one base away. From its cysteine to its phenylalanine, the CDR3 spans 14 amino acids. Here the CDR3 DNA is all that survives: 42 bases in frame from base 1. Trimming costs V 1 base and J 5 bases, and their ends lie 11 bases apart. Based on the germline V gene, the CDR1 and CDR2 sequences are MGHRA and YSYEKL. The data belong to a study of T cell repertoires in cytomegalovirus infection (dated by TCRdb to about 2019). The study in broad terms: The HLA type of each donor mattered for the analysis, because public TCR beta signatures pointed to carriage of CMV infection along with the matching HLA type. General conclusions and limits of the study: Carriers of CMV infection plus the relevant HLA type were discriminated by the cumulative frequency of public TCR beta family members in the study cohort and in an independent approximately 340-donor cohort. The ex vivo response was dominated by HLA-C-restricted CMV-specific TCR beta clonotypes, which also provided the single most frequent clonotype in two of eight donors.

TCRdb lists the instrument as Illumina HiSeq 1500. TCRdb applied fastp at Q25 and MiXCR to the public reads, then kept only in-frame beta chains. Here each entry gathers all rows of one CDR3 protein and keeps the most common genes and DNA. The sample includes roughly 600,000 distinct CDR3 sequences, with roughly 24% observed a single time. Less than 9.5% of the sample rests with the top ten. The chain is made from TRBV4-1 and TRBJ2-5, with the D call perhaps TRBD1 or TRBD2, each one matching 5 bases. Sequences were obtained from CD8+ T cells from PBMCs. This receptor was identified in a human donor in good health (CMV status not recorded). Some clones in this sample may be carry-over from other donors' samples. The encoded CDR3 is CASSQVEGPETQYF. The DNA sequence follows: TGCGCCAGCAGCCAAGTAGAGGGGCCGGAGACCCAGTACTTC.